This T cell receptor (beta chain) was sequenced for a study of blood T cell repertoires in COVID-19. Overall study: COVID-19 samples from acute and convalescent phases originated in the United States, Italy and Spain. PBMCs, B-cell-depleted T cells, or T cells provided the cDNA or gDNA that made up the material.

Authors' processing steps: Estimated nucleated cell counts came from reference gene primer amplification. Generated by immunoSEQ multiplex PCR, the TCRdb table keeps only in-frame clones and is missing some. V and J calls and clone size follow that table, whereas D and trimming were derived from the DNA. The profile shows more than 80,000 clones, 86% of them singletons. Losses at the gene ends were 4 bases for V and 3 bases for J; bases not matched to a gene: 19. From germline, CDR1 is SGHTS and CDR2 YDEGEE. There are 19 residues in the CDR3. Sequenced sample: peripheral blood. V and J are TRBV5-8 and TRBJ1-5; 7 bases map to TRBD1. This clonotype was obtained from a man aged 80 or over with acute or convalescent COVID-19. CDR3 residues: CASSLPLGKWGQSNQPQHF. The CDR3, as DNA: TGTGCCAGCAGCCTACCTCTGGGGAAATGGGGACAGTCCAATCAGCCCCAGCATTTT.